This note documents a single TCR beta chain sequence. Some clones are missing from TCRdb's copy, which holds only in-frame ones; the method was immunoSEQ multiplex PCR. The table has under 110,000 clones, 90% to 95% seen once. These data are taken from a study of blood T cell repertoires in COVID-19. The clonotype originates from a man between 50 and 59 years old with acute or convalescent COVID-19. Sample: peripheral blood.

The CDR3 region is CASSQFGQGNSPLHF. The CDR3 nucleotides read TGTGCCAGCAGCCAATTTGGACAGGGTAATTCACCCCTCCACTTT. V gene TRBV4-2 combines with J gene TRBJ1-6, with 8 nucleotides matching TRBD1. Per germline, CDR1 LGHNA and CDR2 YNFKEQ. The CDR3 has 15 amino acids. The V segment lost 2 bases and the J segment 6 bases; nucleotides outside the gene matches: 3.